This T cell receptor beta chain was recorded in a study of shared clonotypes between healthy human individuals. Study details: A couple of female and three male donors aged 18 to 49 were enrolled.

Overall study results and limits: What rarefaction showed was incomplete sorted-subset sequencing despite large depth. Naive CD4 clonotypes were shared across several donors at about 5.3%.

CD8 cells regarded as naive lacked CD45RO, were positively chosen for CCR7, and omitted terminally differentiated effector memory CD45RA+ cells. With regard to this clone: Its cognate antigen is unknown. In the same sample, other DNA sequences code for this CDR3.

The table came from immunoSEQ multiplex PCR; TCRdb's copy has only in-frame clones and leaves some out. In the table there are about 820,000 clones, 85% to 95% of which are singletons. Material for sequencing was naive CD8+ T cells sorted from blood. This sequence originates from a man younger than 45 in good health.

The CDR3 loop reads CASSIGAGGEQYF. CDR3 DNA: TGTGCCAGTAGTATAGGAGCGGGAGGCGAGCAGTACTTC. The V and J genes are TRBV19 and TRBJ2-7; 9 bases are a match to TRBD2. The V segment lost 1 base and the J segment 6 bases; nucleotides outside the gene matches: 1. This CDR3 has 13 amino acids. Germline V gene data show CDR1 as LNHDA and CDR2 as SQIVND (reference sequence). The whole variable domain, remainder taken from reference TRBV19 and TRBJ2-7, is DGGITQSPKYLFRKEGQNVTLSCEQNLNHDAMYWYRQDPGQGLRLIYYSQIVNDFQKGDIAEGYSVSREKKESFPLTVTSAQKNPTAFYLCASSIGAGGEQYFGPGTRLTVT.